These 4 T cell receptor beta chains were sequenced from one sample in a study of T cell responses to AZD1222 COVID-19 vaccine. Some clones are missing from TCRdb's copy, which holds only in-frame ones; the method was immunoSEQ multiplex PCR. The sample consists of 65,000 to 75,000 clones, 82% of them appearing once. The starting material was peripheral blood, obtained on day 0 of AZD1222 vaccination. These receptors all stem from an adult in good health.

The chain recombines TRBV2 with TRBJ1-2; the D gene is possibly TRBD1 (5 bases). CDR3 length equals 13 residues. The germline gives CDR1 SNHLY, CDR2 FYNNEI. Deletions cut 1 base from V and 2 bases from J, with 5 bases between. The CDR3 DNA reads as TGTGCCAGCAGTGAAGGGACAAACTATGGCTACACCTTC. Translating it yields CASSEGTNYGYTF. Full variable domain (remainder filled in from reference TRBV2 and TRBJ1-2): EPEVTQTPSHQVTQMGQEVILRCVPISNHLYFYWYRQILGQKVEFLVSFYNNEISEKSEIFDDQFSVERPDGSNFTLKIRSTKLEDSAMYFCASSEGTNYGYTFGSGTRLTVV.

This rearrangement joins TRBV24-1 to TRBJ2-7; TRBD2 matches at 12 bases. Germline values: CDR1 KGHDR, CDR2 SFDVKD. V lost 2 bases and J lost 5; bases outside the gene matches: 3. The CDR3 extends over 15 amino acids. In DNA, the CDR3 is TGTGCCACCAGTGATTGGACTAGCGGGACACACGAGCAGTACTTC. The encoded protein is CATSDWTSGTHEQYF.

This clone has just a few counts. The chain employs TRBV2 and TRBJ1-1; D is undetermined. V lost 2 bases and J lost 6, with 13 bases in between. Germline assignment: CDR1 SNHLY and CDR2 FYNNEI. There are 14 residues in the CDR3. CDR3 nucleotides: TGTGCCAGCAGTGAAAGTAGGGTCAGCCCTGAAGCTTTCTTT. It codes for CASSESRVSPEAFF.

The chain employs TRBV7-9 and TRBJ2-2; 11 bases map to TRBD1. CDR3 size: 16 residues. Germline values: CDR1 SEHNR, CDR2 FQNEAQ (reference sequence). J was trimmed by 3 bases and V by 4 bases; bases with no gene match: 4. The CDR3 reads CASSSPGQGDTGELFF. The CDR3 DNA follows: TGTGCCAGCAGCTCCCCGGGACAGGGGGACACCGGGGAGCTGTTTTTT.